These 4 T cell receptor beta chains were sequenced from one sample in a study of OX40 agonist ivuxolimab in advanced cancers. Only in-frame clones appear in the TCRdb table, and some are missing; sequencing was by immunoSEQ multiplex PCR. The sample contains 15,000 or so clones, about four fifths of which appear only once. The sequencing used CD4+ or CD8+ T cells sorted from blood, collected in a trial of the OX40 agonist ivuxolimab. The receptor set was obtained from an adult with an advanced solid tumor such as melanoma, head and neck, liver or kidney cancer.

The chain recombines TRBV19 with TRBJ1-2; 11 bases are a match to TRBD1. Germline trimming cut 5 bases from V and 4 bases from J; bases unmatched to any gene: 3. The CDR3 contains 14 residues. Looked up from germline, CDR1 is LNHDA and CDR2 is SQIVND (reference sequence). The CDR3 sequence: CASSPGTGGYGYTF. CDR3 bases: TGTGCCAGTAGTCCCGGGACAGGGGGCTATGGCTACACCTTC.

The V gene is TRBV10-3, the J gene TRBJ2-1, with D possibly matching TRBD2 (6 bases). The V end lost 3 bases, the J end lost 13 bases, and 10 bases lay between the germline ends. CDR3 length: 11 residues. The germline gives CDR1 ENHRY, CDR2 SYGVKD. As DNA, the CDR3 is TGTGCCATCAGTGACTTGGGACTTCAGTTCTTC. Amino acids: CAISDLGLQFF.

The CDR3 region has the DNA TGTGCCAGCAGCGGCTTCGTAGGGACAGGGGGATACGAGCAGTACTTC. Protein: CASSGFVGTGGYEQYF. The V and J genes are TRBV11-2 and TRBJ2-7, with 11 bases fitting TRBD1. With V trimmed by 5 bases and J by 4 bases, 10 bases remained unmatched. From germline, CDR1 is SGHAT and CDR2 FQNNGV. This CDR3 is 16 amino acids long.

The chain has TRBV6-6 and TRBJ1-1; D is perhaps TRBD1 (6 bases). CDR1 and CDR2 (germline): MNHNY, SVGAGI (reference sequence). CDR3 length: 14 amino acids. Trimming shortened V by 7 bases and J by 5 bases, and 17 bases separated the two germline ends. CDR3 sequence (DNA): TGTGCCAGCAATTCTGGGGGCGCGGCTACTGAAGCTTTCTTT. Amino acids: CASNSGGAATEAFF.